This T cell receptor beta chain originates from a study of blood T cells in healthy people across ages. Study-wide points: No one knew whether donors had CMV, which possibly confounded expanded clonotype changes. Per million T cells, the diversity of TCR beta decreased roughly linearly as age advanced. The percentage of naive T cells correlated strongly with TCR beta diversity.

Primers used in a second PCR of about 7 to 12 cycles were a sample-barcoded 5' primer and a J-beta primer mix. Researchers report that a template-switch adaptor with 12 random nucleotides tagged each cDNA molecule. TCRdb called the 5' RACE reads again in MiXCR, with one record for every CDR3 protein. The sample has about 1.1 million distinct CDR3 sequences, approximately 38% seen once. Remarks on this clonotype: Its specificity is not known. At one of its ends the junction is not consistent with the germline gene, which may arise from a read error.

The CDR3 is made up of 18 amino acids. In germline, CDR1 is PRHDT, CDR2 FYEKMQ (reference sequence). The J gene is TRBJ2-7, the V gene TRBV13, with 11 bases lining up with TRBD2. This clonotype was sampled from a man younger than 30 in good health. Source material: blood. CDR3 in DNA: TGTGCCAGCAGCCTCGTTCCTAGCGGGGGGCTAAGCTCCTACGGGCAGTACTTC. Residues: CASSLVPSGGLSSYGQYF.